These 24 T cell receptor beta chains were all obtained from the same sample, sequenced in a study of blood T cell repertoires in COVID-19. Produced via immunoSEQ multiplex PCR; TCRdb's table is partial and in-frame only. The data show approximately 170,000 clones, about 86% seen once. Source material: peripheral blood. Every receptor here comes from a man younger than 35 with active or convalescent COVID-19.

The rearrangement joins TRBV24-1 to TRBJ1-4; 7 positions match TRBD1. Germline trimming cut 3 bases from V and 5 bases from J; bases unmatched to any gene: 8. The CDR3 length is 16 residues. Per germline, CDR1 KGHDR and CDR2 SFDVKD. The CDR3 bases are TGTGCCACCAGTGATGGGAAGACAGGGCTCAATGAAAAACTGTTTTTT. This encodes CATSDGKTGLNEKLFF.

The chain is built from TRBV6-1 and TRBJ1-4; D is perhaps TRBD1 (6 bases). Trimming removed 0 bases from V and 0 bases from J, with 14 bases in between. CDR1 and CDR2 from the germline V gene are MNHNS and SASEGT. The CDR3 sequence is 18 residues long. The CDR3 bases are TGTGCCAGCAGTGAAGCGGGGGGGCGCTTCTCAACTAATGAAAAACTGTTTTTT. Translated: CASSEAGGRFSTNEKLFF.

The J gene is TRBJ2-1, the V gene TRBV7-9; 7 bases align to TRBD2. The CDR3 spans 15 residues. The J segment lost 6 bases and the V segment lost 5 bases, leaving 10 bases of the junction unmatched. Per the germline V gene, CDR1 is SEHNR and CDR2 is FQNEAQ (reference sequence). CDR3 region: CASSPTGRASNEQFF. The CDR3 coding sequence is TGTGCCAGCAGCCCGACGGGGAGGGCCTCCAATGAGCAGTTCTTC.

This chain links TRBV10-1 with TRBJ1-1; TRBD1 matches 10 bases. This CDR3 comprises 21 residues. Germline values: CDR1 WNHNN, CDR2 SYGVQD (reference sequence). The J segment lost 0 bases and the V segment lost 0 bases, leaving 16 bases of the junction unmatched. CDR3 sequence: CASSESGTGAFRPFLNTEAFF. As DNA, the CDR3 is TGCGCCAGCAGTGAGTCCGGGACAGGGGCATTTAGGCCCTTCTTGAACACTGAAGCTTTCTTT.

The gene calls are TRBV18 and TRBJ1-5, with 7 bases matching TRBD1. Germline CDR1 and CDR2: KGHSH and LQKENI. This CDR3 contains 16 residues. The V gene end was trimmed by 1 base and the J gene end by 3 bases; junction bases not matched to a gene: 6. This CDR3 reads CASSPQGQSYNQPQHF. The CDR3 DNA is TGTGCCAGCTCACCACAGGGACAGAGTTACAATCAGCCCCAGCATTTT. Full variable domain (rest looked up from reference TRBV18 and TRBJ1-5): NAGVMQNPRHLVRRRGQEARLRCSPMKGHSHVYWYRQLPEEGLKFMVYLQKENIIDESGMPKERFSAEFPKEGPSILRIQQVVRGDSAAYFCASSPQGQSYNQPQHFGDGTRLSIL.

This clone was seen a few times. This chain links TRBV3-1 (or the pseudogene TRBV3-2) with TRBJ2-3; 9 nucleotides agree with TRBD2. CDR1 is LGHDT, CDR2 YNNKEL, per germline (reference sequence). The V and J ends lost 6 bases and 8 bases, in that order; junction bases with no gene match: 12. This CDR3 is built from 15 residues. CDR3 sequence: CASRPRLAAQGTQYF. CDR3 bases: TGTGCCAGCAGACCCAGACTAGCGGCCCAGGGTACGCAGTATTTT.

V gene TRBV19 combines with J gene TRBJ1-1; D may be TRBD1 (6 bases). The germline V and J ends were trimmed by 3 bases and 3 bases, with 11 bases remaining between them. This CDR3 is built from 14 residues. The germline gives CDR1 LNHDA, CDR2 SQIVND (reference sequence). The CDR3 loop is CASSMNREYTEAFF. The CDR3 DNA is TGTGCCAGTAGTATGAACAGGGAGTACACTGAAGCTTTCTTT.

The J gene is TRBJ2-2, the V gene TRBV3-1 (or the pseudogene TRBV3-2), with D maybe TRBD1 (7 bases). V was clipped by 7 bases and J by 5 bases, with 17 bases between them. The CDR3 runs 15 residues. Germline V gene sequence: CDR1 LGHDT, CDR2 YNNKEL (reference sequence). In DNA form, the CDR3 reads TGTGCCAGCAAACTTGAGGGGGGACAGACCGGGGAGCTGTTTTTT. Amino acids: CASKLEGGQTGELFF.

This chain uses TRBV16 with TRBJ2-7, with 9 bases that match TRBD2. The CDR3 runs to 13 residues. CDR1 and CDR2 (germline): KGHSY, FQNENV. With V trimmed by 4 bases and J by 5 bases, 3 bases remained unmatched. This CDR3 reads CASSLIAGDEQYF. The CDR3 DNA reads TGTGCCAGCAGCCTTATAGCGGGAGACGAGCAGTACTTC.

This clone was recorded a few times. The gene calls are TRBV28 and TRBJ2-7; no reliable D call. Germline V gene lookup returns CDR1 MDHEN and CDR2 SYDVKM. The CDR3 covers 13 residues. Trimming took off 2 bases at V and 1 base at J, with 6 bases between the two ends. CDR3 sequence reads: CASSLGPSYEQYV. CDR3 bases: TGTGCCAGCAGTTTAGGGCCATCCTACGAGCAGTACGTC.

DNA of the CDR3: TGTGCCAGCAGCTCTTGGGGACAGGGTCACGAGCAGTACGTC. Translation: CASSSWGQGHEQYV. The rearrangement links TRBV5-4 to TRBJ2-7, with TRBD1 matching over 9 bases. The ends lost 3 bases at V and 5 bases at J; junction bases unmatched: 6. Germline-derived CDR1 and CDR2 are SGHNT and YYREEE (reference sequence). The CDR3 consists of 14 residues.

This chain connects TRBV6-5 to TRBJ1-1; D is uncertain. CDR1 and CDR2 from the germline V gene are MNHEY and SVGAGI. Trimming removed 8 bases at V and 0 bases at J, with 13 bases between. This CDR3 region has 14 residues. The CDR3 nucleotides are TGTGCCAGCGTGCTGCCGGGAGTGAACACTGAAGCTTTCTTT. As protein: CASVLPGVNTEAFF.

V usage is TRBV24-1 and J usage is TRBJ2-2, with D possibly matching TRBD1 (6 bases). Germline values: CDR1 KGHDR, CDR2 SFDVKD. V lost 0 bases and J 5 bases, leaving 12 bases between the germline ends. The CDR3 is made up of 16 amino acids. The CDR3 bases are TGTGCCACCAGTGATTTGTGGGGGCGAAGTACCGGGGAGCTGTTTTTT. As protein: CATSDLWGRSTGELFF.

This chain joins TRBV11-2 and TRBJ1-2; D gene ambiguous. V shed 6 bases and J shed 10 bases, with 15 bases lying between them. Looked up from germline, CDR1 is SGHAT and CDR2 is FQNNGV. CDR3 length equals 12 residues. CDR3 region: CASSMRDNHYTF. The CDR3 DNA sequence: TGTGCCAGCAGTATGAGAGATAACCACTACACCTTC.

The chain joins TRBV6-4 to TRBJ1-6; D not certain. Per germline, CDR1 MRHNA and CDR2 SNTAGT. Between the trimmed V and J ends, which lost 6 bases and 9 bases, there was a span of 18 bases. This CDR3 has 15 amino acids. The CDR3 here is CASSLEGTLGSPLHF. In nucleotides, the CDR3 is TGTGCCAGCAGCCTCGAGGGAACGCTGGGTTCACCCCTCCACTTT.

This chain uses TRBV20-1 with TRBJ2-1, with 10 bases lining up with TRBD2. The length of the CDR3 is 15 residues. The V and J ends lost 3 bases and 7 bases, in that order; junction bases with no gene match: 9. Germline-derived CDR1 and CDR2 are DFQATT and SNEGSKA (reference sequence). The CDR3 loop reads CSASSYSGRKNEQFF. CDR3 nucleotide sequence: TGCAGTGCTAGTTCCTATAGCGGGAGGAAGAATGAGCAGTTCTTC.

Written as DNA, the CDR3 is TGTGCCACCAGTGATAGGGGGAGGGGAGCAGATACGCAGTATTTT. Translating it yields CATSDRGRGADTQYF. This chain links TRBV24-1 with TRBJ2-3; a possible D gene is TRBD2 (7 bases). Per the germline V gene, CDR1 is KGHDR and CDR2 is SFDVKD. The CDR3 has 15 residues. Trimming left V 3 bases short and J 4 bases short, with 13 bases between.

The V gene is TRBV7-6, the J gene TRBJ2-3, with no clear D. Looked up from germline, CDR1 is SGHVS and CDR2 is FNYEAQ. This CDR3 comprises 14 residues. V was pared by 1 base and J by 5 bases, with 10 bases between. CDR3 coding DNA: TGTGCCAGCAGCTTAGGCGAATTCAAAGATACGCAGTATTTT. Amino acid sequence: CASSLGEFKDTQYF.

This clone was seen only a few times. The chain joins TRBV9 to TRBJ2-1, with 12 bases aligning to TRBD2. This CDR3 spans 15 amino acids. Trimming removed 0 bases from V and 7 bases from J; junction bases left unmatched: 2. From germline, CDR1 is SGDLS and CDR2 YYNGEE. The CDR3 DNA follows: TGTGCCAGCAGCGTAGGGGGACTAGCGGGTAATGAGCAGTTCTTC. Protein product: CASSVGGLAGNEQFF.

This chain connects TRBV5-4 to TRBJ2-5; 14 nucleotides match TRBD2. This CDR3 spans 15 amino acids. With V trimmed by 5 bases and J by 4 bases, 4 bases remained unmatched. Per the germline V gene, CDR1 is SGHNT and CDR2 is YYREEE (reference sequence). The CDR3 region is CASRTTSGRAETQYF. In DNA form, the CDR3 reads TGTGCCAGCAGGACGACTAGCGGGAGGGCAGAGACCCAGTACTTC.

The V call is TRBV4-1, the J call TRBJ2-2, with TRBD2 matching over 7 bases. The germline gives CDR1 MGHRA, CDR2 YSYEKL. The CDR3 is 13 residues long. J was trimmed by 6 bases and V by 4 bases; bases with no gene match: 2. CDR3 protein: CASSPSGAGELFF. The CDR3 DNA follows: TGCGCCAGCAGCCCCAGCGGGGCCGGGGAGCTGTTTTTT.

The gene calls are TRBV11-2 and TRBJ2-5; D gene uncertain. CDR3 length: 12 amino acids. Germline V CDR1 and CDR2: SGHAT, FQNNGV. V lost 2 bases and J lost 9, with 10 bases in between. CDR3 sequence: CASSLLDRSQYF. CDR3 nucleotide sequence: TGTGCCAGCAGCTTACTAGATCGGTCCCAGTACTTC.

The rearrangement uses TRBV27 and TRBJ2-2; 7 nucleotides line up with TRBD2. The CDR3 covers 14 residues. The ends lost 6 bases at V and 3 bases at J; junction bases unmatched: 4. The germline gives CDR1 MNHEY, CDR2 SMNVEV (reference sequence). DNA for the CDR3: TGTGCCAGCAGCCTCCGGGGGGACACCGGGGAGCTGTTTTTT. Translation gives CASSLRGDTGELFF.

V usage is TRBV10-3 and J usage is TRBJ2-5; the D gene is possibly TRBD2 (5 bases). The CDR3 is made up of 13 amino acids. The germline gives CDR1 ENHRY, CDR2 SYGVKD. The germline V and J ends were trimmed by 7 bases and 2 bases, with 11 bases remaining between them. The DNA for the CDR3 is TGTGCCATCACTCCCGGGATTCAAGAGACCCAGTACTTC. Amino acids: CAITPGIQETQYF.